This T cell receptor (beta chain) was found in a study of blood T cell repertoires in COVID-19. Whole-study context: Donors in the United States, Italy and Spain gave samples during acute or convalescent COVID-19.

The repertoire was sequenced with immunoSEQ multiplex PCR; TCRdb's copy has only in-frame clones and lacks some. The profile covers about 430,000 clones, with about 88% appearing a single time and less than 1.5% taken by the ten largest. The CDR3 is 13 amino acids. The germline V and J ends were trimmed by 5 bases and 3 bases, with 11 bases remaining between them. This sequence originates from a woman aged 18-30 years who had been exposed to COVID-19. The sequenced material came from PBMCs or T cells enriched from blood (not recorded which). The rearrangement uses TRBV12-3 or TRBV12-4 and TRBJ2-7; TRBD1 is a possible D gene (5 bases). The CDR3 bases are TGTGCCAGCAGTCTCTTTGACAGCTACGAGCAGTACTTC. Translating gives CASSLFDSYEQYF.